The rows below give T cell receptor beta chains drawn from one sample of a study of identifying expanded T cells in peripheral blood. The data were produced by immunoSEQ multiplex PCR, yet TCRdb's version contains in-frame clones alone and is incomplete. Here the sample spans fewer than 65,000 clones, more than 75% being singletons. The sequencing sample was made of blood. These receptor sequences come from a person aged 18 to 69 in good health. CDR3s leave out the opening cysteine and the closing phenylalanine or tryptophan. The order of the fields is clone size, J gene, V gene, CDR3 protein. The size entry is marked missing in some rows and otherwise reads once, few, many or a size class.

clone size: -
J gene: TRBJ1-6
V gene: TRBV6-6
CDR3 protein: ASSGWTHNNSPLH

clone size: once
J gene: TRBJ2-5
V gene: TRBV29-1
CDR3 protein: SVVDRGGQTQY

clone size: -
J gene: TRBJ2-3
V gene: TRBV19
CDR3 protein: ATESQLGQGTDTQY

clone size: -
J gene: TRBJ2-2
V gene: TRBV5-6
CDR3 protein: ASSRSGGYTGELF

clone size: once
J gene: TRBJ1-6
V gene: TRBV9
CDR3 protein: ASRSGGGGSPLH

clone size: -
J gene: TRBJ1-1
V gene: TRBV27
CDR3 protein: ASSPLLGANTEAF

clone size: -
J gene: TRBJ2-2
V gene: TRBV27
CDR3 protein: AALGGSGELF

clone size: -
J gene: TRBJ2-5
V gene: TRBV30
CDR3 protein: AQASGAQETQY

clone size: -
J gene: TRBJ1-1
V gene: TRBV19
CDR3 protein: ASSVDTEAF

clone size: -
J gene: TRBJ2-3
V gene: TRBV2
CDR3 protein: ASSERGQHYTDTQY

clone size: -
J gene: TRBJ2-1
V gene: TRBV21-1
CDR3 protein: ASRLTHGTSGNEQF

clone size: -
J gene: TRBJ1-3
V gene: TRBV7-6
CDR3 protein: ASSLVRGPGNTIY

clone size: -
J gene: TRBJ2-1
V gene: TRBV4-1
CDR3 protein: ASSQDEAGAGNEQF

clone size: once
J gene: TRBJ1-1
V gene: TRBV19
CDR3 protein: ASSPGTGRMNTEAF

clone size: -
J gene: TRBJ1-2
V gene: TRBV5-4
CDR3 protein: ASSLGVGYT

clone size: -
J gene: TRBJ2-1
V gene: TRBV19
CDR3 protein: ATLRGGENEQF

clone size: -
J gene: TRBJ2-1
V gene: TRBV10-3
CDR3 protein: AISESGAGSTYNEQF

clone size: -
J gene: TRBJ2-1
V gene: TRBV9
CDR3 protein: ASSVTVGAGADEQF

clone size: -
J gene: TRBJ2-1
V gene: TRBV7-6
CDR3 protein: ASSLGPSQGNEQF

clone size: once
J gene: TRBJ2-1
V gene: TRBV25-1
CDR3 protein: ASSEVYYNEQF

clone size: -
J gene: TRBJ2-2
V gene: TRBV19
CDR3 protein: ASSIWYGVNAGELF

clone size: -
J gene: TRBJ2-1
V gene: TRBV28
CDR3 protein: ASRRSGNYNEQF

clone size: -
J gene: TRBJ2-5
V gene: TRBV23-1
CDR3 protein: ASSQSSDSEETQY

clone size: -
J gene: TRBJ1-2
V gene: TRBV21-1
CDR3 protein: ATTTVQPYGYT

clone size: -
J gene: TRBJ2-7
V gene: TRBV15
CDR3 protein: ATSIERGYSYEQY

clone size: -
J gene: TRBJ2-1
V gene: TRBV9
CDR3 protein: ASSVVAGVYNEQF

clone size: -
J gene: TRBJ2-7
V gene: TRBV28
CDR3 protein: ASSLGTSGSRGEQY

clone size: medium-sized
J gene: TRBJ1-6
V gene: TRBV6-4
CDR3 protein: ASSEVQGTNSPLH

clone size: -
J gene: TRBJ1-3
V gene: TRBV28
CDR3 protein: ASSLVLRGGNTIY

clone size: once
J gene: TRBJ1-2
V gene: TRBV29-1
CDR3 protein: SVEEGRREGYGYT

clone size: -
J gene: TRBJ2-5
V gene: TRBV5-4
CDR3 protein: ASSLGAGAKETQY

clone size: -
J gene: TRBJ1-2
V gene: TRBV7-2
CDR3 protein: ASSLEAETYGYT

clone size: once
J gene: TRBJ2-3
V gene: TRBV5-1
CDR3 protein: ASSPRTGGADTQY

clone size: -
J gene: TRBJ2-7
V gene: TRBV19
CDR3 protein: ATRGKRHSYEQY

clone size: -
J gene: TRBJ2-7
V gene: TRBV7-8
CDR3 protein: ASSLGTGIAVSYEQY

clone size: -
J gene: TRBJ2-5
V gene: TRBV4-1
CDR3 protein: ASSQDDPAGGKSETQY

clone size: -
J gene: TRBJ2-7
V gene: TRBV25-1
CDR3 protein: ASSEGRQGQDEQY

clone size: -
J gene: TRBJ1-6
V gene: TRBV2
CDR3 protein: ASSEARSSPLH

clone size: -
J gene: TRBJ2-5
V gene: TRBV5-6
CDR3 protein: ASSLISGVAETQY

clone size: -
J gene: TRBJ1-1
V gene: TRBV7-3
CDR3 protein: ASSLYTDTEAF

clone size: -
J gene: TRBJ2-4
V gene: TRBV4-2
CDR3 protein: ASSQDLAKNIQY

clone size: once
J gene: TRBJ1-2
V gene: TRBV11-2
CDR3 protein: ASSLDTLTLGYT

clone size: -
J gene: TRBJ2-1
V gene: TRBV10-3
CDR3 protein: AIRTPTAKGEQF

clone size: -
J gene: TRBJ2-3
V gene: TRBV28
CDR3 protein: ASSPVGILDTQY

clone size: -
J gene: TRBJ2-1
V gene: TRBV7-6
CDR3 protein: ASSLGGTLGNEQF

clone size: -
J gene: TRBJ1-2
V gene: TRBV5-1
CDR3 protein: ASSPGTGKFYGYT

clone size: -
J gene: TRBJ2-1
V gene: TRBV10-3
CDR3 protein: AITPASGRLNEQF

clone size: -
J gene: TRBJ2-7
V gene: TRBV4-3
CDR3 protein: ASSQDTASGRGEQY

clone size: -
J gene: TRBJ2-5
V gene: TRBV19
CDR3 protein: ASSTVGRSETQY

clone size: -
J gene: TRBJ2-7
V gene: TRBV6-6
CDR3 protein: AHGDLAHEQY

clone size: -
J gene: TRBJ1-1
V gene: TRBV7-6
CDR3 protein: ASSFRMNTEAF

clone size: -
J gene: TRBJ1-1
V gene: TRBV27
CDR3 protein: ASSPPGIMNTEAF

clone size: once
J gene: TRBJ2-7
V gene: TRBV19
CDR3 protein: ASSNRAEQY